This passage covers 24 T cell receptor beta chains from one sample sequenced in a study of blood T cell repertoires in COVID-19. TCRdb's copy holds only in-frame clones and misses some; the assay was immunoSEQ multiplex PCR. The sample lists roughly 84,000 clones, 60% to 80% occurring once. The source material was peripheral blood. These receptors originate from a woman aged 50 to 60 with acute or convalescent COVID-19.

The rearrangement links TRBV12-2 to TRBJ1-1. TRBV12-2 is assigned pseudogene status. This CDR3 contains 16 residues. The CDR3 DNA is TGTGCAAGTCGCTTAGTTTGGAGGGAGGGGAACACTGAAGCTTTCTTT. It yields the protein CASRLVWREGNTEAFF.

This clone has only a few counts. The chain joins TRBV6-6 to TRBJ1-2; D may be TRBD1 (5 bases). Germline-derived CDR1 and CDR2 are MNHNY and SVGAGI (reference sequence). V shed 2 bases and J shed 7 bases, with 11 bases lying between them. The CDR3 runs 13 residues. CDR3 protein: CASSYGTTGGYTF. The CDR3 region has the DNA TGTGCCAGCAGTTACGGAACCACAGGTGGCTACACCTTC.

V usage is TRBV9 and J usage is TRBJ1-2, with 8 bases identical to TRBD1. V was clipped by 3 bases and J by 7 bases; unmatched bases: 11. The CDR3 is 15 amino acids. Germline V gene lookup returns CDR1 SGDLS and CDR2 YYNGEE. The CDR3 reads CASSGPAPDRGGYTF. The CDR3 DNA reads TGTGCCAGCAGCGGACCCGCCCCCGACAGGGGTGGCTACACCTTC. The full variable domain, with the rest looked up from reference TRBV9 and TRBJ1-2, is DSGVTQTPKHLITATGQRVTLRCSPRSGDLSVYWYQQSLDQGLQFLIQYYNGEERAKGNILERFSAQQFPDLHSELNLSSLELGDSALYFCASSGPAPDRGGYTFGSGTRLTVV.

This rearrangement joins TRBV14 to TRBJ1-3; 8 nucleotides agree with TRBD1. J was trimmed by 0 bases and V by 5 bases; bases with no gene match: 3. The CDR3 is 15 residues long. CDR1 and CDR2 (germline): SGHDN, FVKESK. The CDR3 nucleotides read TGTGCCAGCAGCAACAGGGGGTCCTCTGGAAACACCATATATTTT. Translated, it gives CASSNRGSSGNTIYF.

This sequence joins TRBV11-2 and TRBJ2-7, with D perhaps matching TRBD1 (6 bases). The CDR3 consists of 16 residues. Germline V CDR1 and CDR2: SGHAT, FQNNGV. V lost 4 bases, J lost 3 bases, and 19 bases lay in between. CDR3 sequence: CASSSFSWDTNYEQYF. The CDR3 nucleotides read TGTGCCAGCAGCTCGTTTTCATGGGACACCAACTACGAGCAGTACTTC.

The chain recombines TRBV6-5 with TRBJ1-2; 7 positions agree with TRBD1. The CDR3 totals 15 residues. CDR1 is MNHEY, CDR2 SVGAGI, per germline. V shed 8 bases, J shed 0 bases, and the junction held 9 bases outside the gene matches. The CDR3 protein is CASGSRDRSNYGYTF. The CDR3 DNA reads as TGTGCCAGCGGGTCGCGGGACAGATCTAACTATGGCTACACCTTC.

V is TRBV7-2 and J is TRBJ1-2; no clear D. CDR3 length: 17 residues. V shed 5 bases and J shed 3 bases, with 22 bases lying between them. The germline V gene has CDR1 SGHTA and CDR2 FQGNSA. Here the CDR3 reads CASSAVGGREFHYGYTF. The CDR3 DNA sequence: TGTGCCAGCAGCGCCGTTGGAGGGAGGGAATTCCACTATGGCTACACCTTC.

The rearrangement uses TRBV2 and TRBJ1-1; D may be TRBD1 (5 bases). The CDR3 length is 14 residues. V was shortened by 6 bases and J by 5 bases, with 16 bases between the two germline ends. Germline CDR1 and CDR2: SNHLY and FYNNEI. This CDR3 reads CASRGTARGTEAFF. CDR3 nucleotides: TGTGCCAGCAGGGGGACTGCCCGGGGGACTGAAGCTTTCTTT.

The chain's CDR3 is CAWNRGQGIDTIYF. The DNA of the CDR3 is TGTGCCTGGAATCGGGGACAGGGAATAGACACCATATATTTT. The V call is TRBV30, the J call TRBJ1-3; 9 bases align to TRBD1. V shed 4 bases, J shed 8 bases, and the junction held 9 bases outside the gene matches. CDR3 size: 14 residues. Germline V gene data show CDR1 as GTSNPN and CDR2 as SVGIG (reference sequence).

The chain uses TRBV2 and TRBJ2-7, with 7 bases aligning to TRBD1. There are 10 residues in the CDR3. After removal of 10 bases from V and 5 bases from J, the junction contained 2 bases not matched to a gene. Germline V gene sequence: CDR1 SNHLY, CDR2 FYNNEI. CDR3 protein: CATQGNEQYF. DNA of the CDR3: TGTGCCACACAGGGGAACGAGCAGTACTTC.

The gene calls are TRBV21-1 and TRBJ1-2. TRBV21-1 counts as a pseudogene. CDR3 length: 12 amino acids. CDR3 sequence reads: CASSKGRDGYTF. Written as DNA, the CDR3 is TGTGCCAGCAGCAAAGGGAGGGATGGCTACACCTTC.

The chain combines TRBV5-4 with TRBJ2-2; TRBD1 aligns across 9 bases. The germline V gene encodes CDR1 SGHNT and CDR2 YYREEE (reference sequence). Unmatched junction bases numbered 4, after V lost 2 bases and J lost 5 bases. CDR3 size: 15 residues. The CDR3, as DNA: TGTGCCAGCAGCTTACAGGGGGCGGGAACCGGGGAGCTGTTTTTT. Residues: CASSLQGAGTGELFF.

The V call is TRBV2, the J call TRBJ1-2, with 7 bases matching TRBD1. Trimming at V came to 3 bases and at J to 3 bases, leaving 4 bases not matched to a gene. The CDR3 is made up of 14 amino acids. CDR1 and CDR2 from the germline V gene are SNHLY and FYNNEI. Here the CDR3 DNA reads TGTGCCAGCAGTGACGGACAGGCGCACTATGGCTACACCTTC. Translated, it gives CASSDGQAHYGYTF.

The J gene is TRBJ1-4, the V gene TRBV7-8; 8 bases line up with TRBD1. The germline CDR1 and CDR2 sequences are SGHVS and FQNEAQ. The trim removed 5 bases at V and 6 bases at J, leaving 11 bases unmatched. The CDR3 consists of 16 residues. CDR3 in amino acids: CASSRAAGGAYEKLFF. Written as DNA, the CDR3 is TGTGCCAGCAGCCGAGCGGCAGGGGGCGCTTATGAAAAACTGTTTTTT.

This chain links TRBV2 with TRBJ1-5, with TRBD1 identical over 9 bases. After removal of 3 bases from V and 6 bases from J, the junction contained 6 bases not matched to a gene. There are 15 residues in the CDR3. Germline CDR1 is SNHLY and CDR2 is FYNNEI. This CDR3 reads CASSEETGGFQPQHF. CDR3 nucleotide sequence: TGTGCCAGCAGTGAGGAAACAGGGGGCTTTCAGCCCCAGCATTTT.

The chain uses TRBV6-5 and TRBJ1-1, with 10 bases identical to TRBD1. Germline V gene lookup returns CDR1 MNHEY and CDR2 SVGAGI. The CDR3 covers 15 residues. V trimming: 0 bases; J trimming: 3 bases; junction bases outside the gene matches: 1. The CDR3 nucleotides are TGTGCCAGCAGTTACTCCGGGACAGGGGACACTGAAGCTTTCTTT. This sequence encodes CASSYSGTGDTEAFF.

This chain uses TRBV11-2 with TRBJ1-1; D is ambiguous. The CDR3 has 11 amino acids. The ends were cut back, 5 bases at V and 7 bases at J, with 8 bases in the middle. Germline CDR1 SGHAT, CDR2 FQNNGV. CDR3 protein: CASSLGFEAFF. In DNA, the CDR3 is TGTGCCAGCAGCCTCGGGTTTGAAGCTTTCTTT.

Turning to this clone: Mismatch with germline at one junction end may stem from a read error. The V call is TRBV4-2, the J call TRBJ1-3; 7 nucleotides line up with TRBD1. Germline assignment: CDR1 LGHNA and CDR2 YNFKEQ. This CDR3 region has 18 residues. The DNA for the CDR3 is TGTGCCAGCGGCCAAACCGGGGGTACCGGGACAGTGGAGAACACCATATATTTT. Amino acid sequence: CASGQTGGTGTVENTIYF.

The chain is built from TRBV27 and TRBJ1-5; D is undetermined. The V and J ends lost 5 bases and 5 bases respectively, with 10 bases between them. This CDR3 contains 13 residues. The germline gives CDR1 MNHEY, CDR2 SMNVEV (reference sequence). The CDR3, as DNA: TGTGCCAGCAGTACAAACAGACATCAGCCCCAGCATTTT. Its translation is CASSTNRHQPQHF.

This clone was counted between two and nine times. J is TRBJ2-3 and V is TRBV24-1; D possibly corresponds to TRBD2 (5 bases). The CDR3 is 17 residues long. V lost 3 bases and J lost 0, with 15 bases in between. Germline V lookup: CDR1 KGHDR, CDR2 SFDVKD. The CDR3 DNA reads TGTGCCACCAGTGATGGACTCGGGAAGTCGAGCACAGATACGCAGTATTTT. It is translated as CATSDGLGKSSTDTQYF.

Notes on this clone: In the same sample, other DNA sequences code for this CDR3. This rearrangement joins TRBV13 to TRBJ2-7; maybe TRBD2 (5 bases). Trimming left V 5 bases short and J 7 bases short, with 9 bases between. This CDR3 is built from 11 residues. Germline V lookup: CDR1 PRHDT, CDR2 FYEKMQ (reference sequence). The CDR3 is CASSLRGEQYF. The CDR3 DNA sequence: TGTGCCAGCAGCCTTAGAGGGGAGCAGTACTTC.

Only a few counts were recorded for this clone. The chain uses TRBV11-2 and TRBJ1-2; 7 nucleotides align to TRBD1. This CDR3 comprises 14 residues. Germline CDR1 reads SGHAT; CDR2 reads FQNNGV. J was trimmed by 7 bases and V by 0 bases; bases with no gene match: 5. CDR3 in amino acids: CASSLETGTGGYTF. CDR3 DNA sequence: TGTGCCAGCAGCTTAGAGACAGGGACGGGTGGCTACACCTTC.

V is TRBV5-1 and J is TRBJ1-5, with unresolved D. V was pared by 4 bases and J by 3 bases, with 14 bases between. Looked up from germline, CDR1 is SGHRS and CDR2 is YFSETQ. The CDR3 totals 15 residues. Here the CDR3 reads CASSPRSGSNQPQHF. The CDR3, as DNA: TGCGCCAGCAGCCCTAGGTCGGGGTCCAATCAGCCCCAGCATTTT.

V is TRBV21-1 and J is TRBJ2-7; no check of the table's D call, TRBD1, against the DNA was made. TRBV21-1 counts as a pseudogene. The CDR3 extends over 15 amino acids. The CDR3 sequence: CASSIRQETTYEQYF. The CDR3 DNA reads as TGTGCCAGCAGCATACGACAGGAGACTACCTACGAGCAGTACTTC.